This T cell receptor beta chain was recorded in a study of early T cells in non-severe SARS-CoV-2 infection. Overall study: Sequencing was performed on bulk RNA from unsorted whole blood, leaving chains unpaired.

Whole-study findings and limits: Matches to VDJdb favored anti-spike CD8 responses and missed private and CD4 specificities.

cDNA molecules, individually, were tagged with unique molecular identifiers. TCRdb fed the 5' RACE reads into MiXCR, producing one record per CDR3 protein. Found here are approximately 83,000 distinct CDR3 sequences, 11% to 15% of them singletons; the top ten hold under 4%. As concerns this clonotype: What it binds is unknown.

Sequenced input: whole blood. The sequence was collected from an adult who was a healthcare worker with PCR-confirmed SARS-CoV-2 infection or an uninfected control (not recorded which).

CDR3 loop: CASSLAGLMEYF. DNA of the CDR3: TGTGCCAGCAGCTTAGCGGGACTCATGGAGTATTTT. V is TRBV11-2 and J is TRBJ2-3, with D tentatively TRBD2 (6 bases). V lost 1 base, J lost 13 bases, and 12 bases lay in between. Germline V gives CDR1 SGHAT, CDR2 FQNNGV. The CDR3 has 12 residues.